This TCR beta chain was sequenced for a study of Ad26.COV2.S vaccination and SARS-CoV-2 variants. Broader study findings: Non-spike TCR breadth did not differ much between vaccine and placebo recipients. Possible underestimation of total T cell responses by the TCR breadth and depth analyses was noted. After vaccination, substantial breadth of spike-specific CD8+ and CD4+ responses was reported. While placebo recipients had lower spike-specific TCR breadth, vaccine recipients had more.

The method was immunoSEQ multiplex PCR; TCRdb's version includes in-frame clones alone and lacks a portion of them. This sample has about 350,000 clones, with about 86% found just once. Noted treatment: roughly 18 received Ad26.COV2.S at low or high dose, single or two shots; 5 received placebo; per-sample allocation not given. Following the first vaccine or placebo injection, samples were taken on day 63. In the case of this clone: The antigen remains unidentified.

V dropped 5 bases and J dropped 6; count of bases not matched to a gene: 3. The CDR3 loop spans 14 amino acids. Germline CDR1 reads SGHTA; CDR2 reads FQGNSA. This TCR came from a person aged 18-60 years who received the Ad26.COV2.S COVID-19 vaccine or a placebo. This rearrangement joins TRBV7-2 to TRBJ2-1; 11 bases agree with TRBD2. Source: peripheral blood, taken in a trial of Ad26.COV2.S vaccine versus placebo. The DNA of the CDR3 is TGTGCCAGCAGCCTGACTAGCGGGGTCAATGAGCAGTTCTTC. Its translation: CASSLTSGVNEQFF.